Shown below are 22 T cell receptor beta chains from a single sample sequenced in a study of T cells in Graves' hyperthyroidism and ophthalmopathy. The TCR beta CDR3 regions underwent amplification using RNA transcripts as the source. First-round RT-PCR with HTBI primers amplified the TCR CDR3 region. TCRdb re-derived calls from the multiplex PCR reads in MiXCR, one entry per CDR3 protein. Of approximately 590,000 distinct CDR3 sequences in the sample, approximately 15% were seen once. Sequencing input: blood. The receptor source for this set is a woman in her 30s with Graves' hyperthyroidism.

This clonotype was seen ten or more times. This sequence joins TRBV7-2 and TRBJ2-7; perhaps TRBD2 as D (6 bases). This CDR3 comprises 17 residues. The V and J ends lost 3 bases and 1 base respectively, with 19 bases between them. From germline, CDR1 is SGHTA and CDR2 FQGNSA. CDR3 sequence: CASSFLHRLSGSYEQYF. Written as DNA, the CDR3 is TGTGCCAGCAGCTTTCTACATCGTCTTAGCGGATCCTACGAGCAGTACTTC.

This clonotype was observed many times. V and J are TRBV12-3 or TRBV12-4 and TRBJ2-3; 8 bases align to TRBD1. J lost 5 bases, V lost 4 bases, and 2 bases had no gene match. The CDR3 is made up of 13 amino acids. The CDR3 spells CASSWGTGDTQYF. In nucleotides, the CDR3 is TGTGCCAGCAGTTGGGGGACAGGAGATACGCAGTATTTT.

Turning to this clonotype: Since a much larger clone is just one base distant, this may be a read error. The V call is TRBV6-5, the J call TRBJ2-7; 10 positions match TRBD2. J gave up 3 bases and V 4 bases, and 9 bases lay outside the gene matches. CDR1 and CDR2 (germline): MNHEY, SVGAGI. This CDR3 is 16 amino acids long. The DNA for the CDR3 is TGTGCCAGCAGTTGCCTCGCTAGCGGGAGAAACTACGAGCAGTACTTC. This gives the protein CASSCLASGRNYEQYF.

This clonotype was observed a handful of times. CDR3 DNA sequence: TGTGCCAGCAGACAGGGTCCAAGCTCCTACAATGAGCAGTTCTTC. The encoded protein is CASRQGPSSYNEQFF. The chain couples TRBV6-1 to TRBJ2-1, with D possibly being TRBD1 (6 bases). Trimming left V 6 bases short and J 0 bases short, with 12 bases between. Per the germline V gene, CDR1 is MNHNS and CDR2 is SASEGT. The CDR3 totals 15 residues.

This clonotype was counted many times. The chain carries TRBV20-1 and TRBJ2-7, with a tentative D call TRBD2 (5 bases). Germline V CDR1 and CDR2: DFQATT, SNEGSKA (reference sequence). Trimming removed 1 base from V and 7 bases from J, with 14 bases in between. The CDR3 sequence is 13 residues long. The CDR3 sequence is CSARVPSFQEQYF. CDR3 in DNA: TGCAGTGCTAGAGTCCCTAGCTTTCAAGAGCAGTACTTC.

This clonotype showed up just a few times. The V gene is TRBV7-9, the J gene TRBJ2-7; 10 nucleotides line up with TRBD2. The trim removed 0 bases at V and 5 bases at J, leaving 7 bases unmatched. The germline gives CDR1 SEHNR, CDR2 FQNEAQ (reference sequence). The CDR3 contains 16 residues. The CDR3 sequence is CASSLALAGDLDEQYF. The CDR3 DNA follows: TGTGCCAGCAGCTTAGCCCTAGCGGGAGATCTCGACGAGCAGTACTTC. The full variable domain, with the rest looked up from reference TRBV7-9 and TRBJ2-7, is DTGVSQNPRHKITKRGQNVTFRCDPISEHNRLYWYRQTLGQGPEFLTYFQNEAQLEKSRLLSDRFSAERPKGSFSTLEIQRTEQGDSAMYLCASSLALAGDLDEQYFGPGTRLTVT.

The table lists this clonotype with many counts. The chain recombines TRBV2 with TRBJ2-3, with D possibly called TRBD1 or TRBD2 (5 bases each). V lost 5 bases and J 2 bases, leaving 11 bases between the germline ends. From germline, CDR1 is SNHLY and CDR2 FYNNEI. The CDR3 is 14 amino acids. CDR3 amino acids: CASSRGPITDTQYF. The CDR3, as DNA: TGTGCCAGCAGTAGGGGACCAATCACAGATACGCAGTATTTT.

The chain is built from TRBV4-3 and TRBJ2-1; 7 bases align to TRBD2. The CDR3 consists of 16 residues. From germline, CDR1 is LGHNA and CDR2 YSLEER. Losses at the gene ends were 0 bases for V and 4 bases for J; bases not matched to a gene: 6. Written as DNA, the CDR3 is TGCGCCAGCAGCCAAGAACGGGACTACCCATACAATGAGCAGTTCTTC. The encoded protein is CASSQERDYPYNEQFF.

This clonotype was detected many times. V and J are TRBV11-2 and TRBJ2-7; a weak D match, TRBD2 (6 bases). Between the trimmed V and J ends, which lost 1 base and 2 bases, there was a span of 15 bases. CDR1 is SGHAT, CDR2 FQNNGV, per germline. The CDR3 consists of 16 residues. CDR3 DNA: TGTGCCAGCAGCTTAGTCCCTCGGGGAGGCCCCTACGAGCAGTACTTC. Amino acid sequence: CASSLVPRGGPYEQYF.

This clonotype came up a few times. The CDR3 coding sequence is TGCAGCGTTGCCTTCATTCCCATGACTCGACCTTCCTACGAGCAGTACTTC. This sequence encodes CSVAFIPMTRPSYEQYF. The genes are TRBV29-1 and TRBJ2-7; D is ambiguous. The CDR3 loop spans 17 amino acids. Germline CDR1 is SQVTM and CDR2 is ANQGSEA. V was clipped by 4 bases and J by 1 base, with 23 bases between them.

Ten or more counts support this clonotype. J is TRBJ2-5 and V is TRBV7-8; D gene unclear. The germline CDR1 and CDR2 sequences are SGHVS and FQNEAQ. CDR3 size: 14 residues. Trimming removed 1 base at V and 5 bases at J, with 11 bases between. CDR3 sequence (DNA): TGTGCCAGCAGCTTAGAGTTCACGCCGGAGACCCAGTACTTC. Its protein product is CASSLEFTPETQYF.

This chain joins TRBV29-1 and TRBJ1-5; TRBD1 matches 7 bases. The CDR3 has 13 amino acids. CDR1 and CDR2 (germline): SQVTM, ANQGSEA. Trimming took 4 bases from V and 7 from J; bases not matched to a gene: 7. CDR3 amino acids: CSVGVTGLQPQHF. CDR3 coding DNA: TGCAGCGTTGGGGTGACAGGGCTGCAGCCCCAGCATTTT.

This clonotype occurred a few times. The V gene is TRBV6-2 or TRBV6-3, the J gene TRBJ2-3; D might be TRBD1 or TRBD2, each matching 5 bases. Trimming took 6 bases from V and 5 from J, leaving 15 bases between them. Germline assignment: CDR1 MNHEY and CDR2 SVGEGT. The CDR3 loop spans 14 amino acids. Here the CDR3 DNA reads TGTGCCAGCAGCAACCGGGACCCAGGAGATACGCAGTATTTT. It is translated as CASSNRDPGDTQYF.

This clonotype was seen more than once but under ten times. The chain links TRBV6-1 to TRBJ1-2; TRBD1 is a possible D gene (6 bases). V gave up 6 bases and J gave up 6 bases, with 14 bases separating them. The CDR3 sequence is 13 residues long. From germline, CDR1 is MNHNS and CDR2 SASEGT. The CDR3 nucleotides are TGTGCCAGCAGGGATGGGGGCAGGGATGGCTACACCTTC. Translated, it gives CASRDGGRDGYTF.

This clonotype was seen more than once but under ten times. The rearrangement joins TRBV2 to TRBJ1-6, with D perhaps matching TRBD1 (5 bases). Germline V gives CDR1 SNHLY, CDR2 FYNNEI. Trimming left V 6 bases short and J 0 bases short, with 9 bases between. The CDR3 spans 15 residues. The CDR3 DNA follows: TGTGCCAGCAGAGCAGGGAGCTCCTATAATTCACCCCTCCACTTT. It yields the protein CASRAGSSYNSPLHF.

This clonotype appeared many times. CDR3 region: CASSLDGEYYEQYF. CDR3 DNA: TGTGCCAGCAGCTTAGACGGGGAATACTACGAGCAGTACTTC. This chain joins TRBV7-8 and TRBJ2-7; D might be TRBD2 (5 bases). In germline, CDR1 is SGHVS, CDR2 FQNEAQ. V was cut by 1 base and J by 3 bases, with 10 bases left in between. The CDR3 is made up of 14 amino acids.

With respect to this clonotype: This may be a read error, as it is one base from a much larger clone. The chain recombines TRBV6-5 with TRBJ2-7; D call uncertain. The V gene lost 0 bases and the J gene lost 9 bases, with 12 bases spanning the gap. Looked up from germline, CDR1 is MNHEY and CDR2 is SVGAGI. The CDR3 length is 13 residues. The CDR3 spells CASSYSSWHGQYF. The DNA of the CDR3 is TGTGCCAGCAGTTACTCGTCGTGGCACGGGCAGTACTTC.

This rearrangement joins TRBV6-2 or TRBV6-3 to TRBJ1-5; D unresolved. CDR3 length: 19 residues. Germline values: CDR1 MNHEY, CDR2 SVGEGT. Trimming shortened V by 4 bases and J by 0 bases, and 22 bases separated the two germline ends. The CDR3 DNA follows: TGTGCCAGCAGTTCGGCCCTGATTGGGGTCCGGTATAGCAATCAGCCCCAGCATTTT. As protein: CASSSALIGVRYSNQPQHF.

This clonotype was seen at least ten times. The chain recombines TRBV6-2 or TRBV6-3 with TRBJ2-7; 7 bases fit TRBD2. The CDR3 has 14 amino acids. Unmatched junction bases numbered 8, after V lost 6 bases and J lost 3 bases. CDR1 is MNHEY, CDR2 SVGEGT, per germline. Here the CDR3 reads CASSFGLGGYEQYF. CDR3 nucleotides: TGTGCCAGCAGCTTCGGACTAGGAGGCTACGAGCAGTACTTC.

This clonotype was detected many times. The chain carries TRBV7-2 and TRBJ2-3, with D perhaps matching TRBD2 (6 bases). The V gene lost 1 base and the J gene lost 0 bases, with 14 bases spanning the gap. The length of the CDR3 is 17 residues. CDR1 and CDR2 (germline): SGHTA, FQGNSA. CDR3 DNA sequence: TGTGCCAGCAGCTTAGGAGGAGGGCCGCTGAGCACAGATACGCAGTATTTT. Translating it yields CASSLGGGPLSTDTQYF.

This clonotype showed up many times. This chain links TRBV20-1 with TRBJ2-3; D gene unclear. The CDR3 contains 11 residues. V was shortened by 7 bases and J by 4 bases, with 9 bases between the two germline ends. Germline values: CDR1 DFQATT, CDR2 SNEGSKA (reference sequence). The CDR3, as DNA: TGCAGTGAATCTCGGGCAGATACGCAGTATTTT. Its protein is CSESRADTQYF.

In this sample, this clonotype turned up many times. The chain uses TRBV20-1 and TRBJ1-1; D ambiguous. From germline, CDR1 is DFQATT and CDR2 SNEGSKA (reference sequence). This CDR3 has 13 amino acids. The V gene lost 3 bases and the J gene lost 0 bases, with 8 bases spanning the gap. DNA of the CDR3: TGCAGTGCTAGCGGGCACATGAACACTGAAGCTTTCTTT. Its protein is CSASGHMNTEAFF.